The rows below give T cell receptor beta chains drawn from one sample of a study of blood T cell repertoires in COVID-19. Measured with immunoSEQ multiplex PCR; TCRdb has only the in-frame clones, and not every one. The table includes some 270,000 clones, almost 85% detected once. The sequenced sample was PBMCs or T cells enriched from blood (not recorded which). These receptors all stem from a woman between 45 and 65 years old with acute COVID-19. CDR3s include the opening cysteine and the closing phenylalanine or tryptophan. A D gene is named only where the DNA matches it firmly. Only part of the rows carry a size: once, few, many, or a class if the clone is expanded.

abundance,d_gene,v_gene,j_gene,len,CDR3nt,CDR3aa
many,.,TRBV14,TRBJ1-1,17,TGTGCCAGCAGCCAAGACGGGATTACACCTATGAACACTGAAGCTTTCTTT,CASSQDGITPMNTEAFF
.,.,TRBV3-1/TRBV3-2,TRBJ1-1,15,TGTGCCAGCAGCCAAGATTTTGGGGGCCAAAGCAAAGCTTTCTTT,CASSQDFGGQSKAFF
.,.,TRBV30,TRBJ1-2,15,TGTGCCTGGGTGGGCTGGGCAGCTCAATTCTATGGCTACACCTTC,CAWVGWAAQFYGYTF
.,.,TRBV7-2,TRBJ2-3,15,TGTGCCAGCAGCTTAGACGGGATTAGCACAGATACGCAGTATTTT,CASSLDGISTDTQYF
.,.,TRBV3-1/TRBV3-2,TRBJ2-5,12,TGTGCCAGCAGCCTGTACCAGAAGACCCAGTACTTC,CASSLYQKTQYF
.,.,TRBV27,TRBJ1-1,15,TGTGCCAGCAGTCCCCTGGGGGGAGTGGGCACTGAAGCTTTCTTT,CASSPLGGVGTEAFF
once,.,TRBV18,TRBJ2-7,19,TGTGCCAGCTCACCATACCTCCTGAGACAGCGTAAAATTTCGGACGAGCAGTACTTC,CASSPYLLRQRKISDEQYF
few,.,TRBV12-3/TRBV12-4,TRBJ1-2,11,TGTGCCAGCAGGGTAGCGGGAGGCTACACCTTC,CASRVAGGYTF
.,.,TRBV4-1,TRBJ2-3,15,TGCGCCAGCAGCCAAGTCTCGAGAAGCACAGATACGCAGTATTTT,CASSQVSRSTDTQYF
.,.,TRBV23-1,TRBJ1-3,15,TGCGCCAGCAGTCACCCAGGGGAGACTGGAAACACCATATATTTT,CASSHPGETGNTIYF
.,.,TRBV2,TRBJ1-1,14,TGTGCCAGCAGTGAAAGGTTAGCGAACACTGAAGCTTTCTTT,CASSERLANTEAFF
.,.,TRBV12-3/TRBV12-4,TRBJ1-1,11,TGTGCCAGCACTCTGAACACTGAAGCTTTCTTT,CASTLNTEAFF
.,TRBD1,TRBV5-1,TRBJ1-1,16,TGCGCCAGCAGCTTCGACAGGGGAAGGATGAACACTGAAGCTTTCTTT,CASSFDRGRMNTEAFF
.,.,TRBV9,TRBJ1-1,11,TGTCCGAGGGCCTCGAACACTGAAGCTTTCTTT,CPRASNTEAFF
.,TRBD1,TRBV5-1,TRBJ1-4,14,TGCGCCAGCAGCCGTGGGACAGGGACTGAAAAACTGTTTTTT,CASSRGTGTEKLFF
.,TRBD2,TRBV6-2/TRBV6-3,TRBJ2-2,16,TGTGCCAGCAGTTTCCGAGCGGGGGAGAATAACGGGGAGCTGTTTTTT,CASSFRAGENNGELFF
.,TRBD1,TRBV25-1,TRBJ1-2,14,TGTGCCAGCAAAGAGCCGGGACAGAACTATGGCTACACCTTC,CASKEPGQNYGYTF
.,TRBD1,TRBV2,TRBJ1-2,15,TGTGCCAGCACTTTATCGGGACAGCTAAACTATGGCTACACCTTC,CASTLSGQLNYGYTF
.,.,TRBV5-1,TRBJ1-5,18,TGCGCCAGCAGCCCGGGGACACGGACGGAACTAAGCAATCAGCCCCAGCATTTT,CASSPGTRTELSNQPQHF
.,.,TRBV25-1,TRBJ2-5,11,TGTGCCAGCAGTATACAAGAGACCCAGTACTTC,CASSIQETQYF
.,.,TRBV6-2/TRBV6-3,TRBJ1-1,12,TGTGCCAGCAGTTACCCGGGGGAAGCGGCTTTCTTT,CASSYPGEAAFF
.,.,TRBV5-4,TRBJ1-1,14,TGTGCCAGCAGCTTGAGGGGGGGAGACACTGAAGCTTTCTTT,CASSLRGGDTEAFF
.,.,TRBV5-1,TRBJ1-2,14,TGCGCCAGCAGCTCGGACAGACCGGACTATGGCTACACCTTC,CASSSDRPDYGYTF
few,TRBD1,TRBV5-1,TRBJ1-6,15,TGCGCCAGCAGCTTGAGGACAGGGAACAATTCACCCCTCCACTTT,CASSLRTGNNSPLHF
.,TRBD1,TRBV3-1/TRBV3-2,TRBJ1-1,14,TGTGCCAGCACCATAACAGGGGTTGCCACTGAAGCTTTCTTT,CASTITGVATEAFF
.,TRBD1,TRBV18,TRBJ2-3,17,TGTGCCAGCTCACCTCGGACAGGGCGGTCTAGCACAGATACGCAGTATTTT,CASSPRTGRSSTDTQYF
once,TRBD1,TRBV4-1,TRBJ2-7,15,TGCGCCAGCAGCCCTCGGCGGACAGGGAGCCACGAGCAGTACTTC,CASSPRRTGSHEQYF
.,TRBD1,TRBV6-5,TRBJ2-3,14,TGTGCCAGCTCGGACAGGGGGCTGTCAGATACGCAGTATTTT,CASSDRGLSDTQYF
.,.,TRBV10-3,TRBJ1-1,14,TGTGCCATCACCAGGGACGGAGGGCGCCCTGAAGCTTTCTTT,CAITRDGGRPEAFF
.,TRBD1,TRBV6-2/TRBV6-3,TRBJ1-2,16,TGTGCCAGCAGCCCAATTTCCAGGGGGCGCGACTATGGCTACACCTTC,CASSPISRGRDYGYTF
.,TRBD1,TRBV7-2,TRBJ1-4,16,TGTGCCAGCAGCTCTGGAAGGGACAGGGGCCGGGAAAAACTGTTTTTT,CASSSGRDRGREKLFF
.,TRBD2,TRBV11-1,TRBJ2-2,16,TGTGCCAGCAGCTTAGTCGGGGGGGCGAGCACCGGGGAGCTGTTTTTT,CASSLVGGASTGELFF
.,TRBD1,TRBV10-1,TRBJ1-5,17,TGCGCCAGCAGTGAGTCGAAGGGGGCGCTTAGCAATCAGCCCCAGCATTTT,CASSESKGALSNQPQHF
few,.,TRBV6-5,TRBJ1-2,14,TGTGCCAGCAGCCCCCAGGGTTGGAGCTATGGCTACACCTTC,CASSPQGWSYGYTF
.,TRBD1,TRBV19,TRBJ1-2,14,TGTGCCAGTAAGAACAGGGGGTTTCTCGATGGCTACACCTTC,CASKNRGFLDGYTF
.,.,TRBV15,TRBJ1-5,15,TGTGCCACCAGCGTGGGCCGGGGGGACAATCAGCCCCAGCATTTT,CATSVGRGDNQPQHF
once,TRBD1,TRBV6-2/TRBV6-3,TRBJ1-5,15,TGTGCCAGCAGTCCGGGACAGGGGGCCGCCTTCACCCAGCATTTT,CASSPGQGAAFTQHF
.,.,TRBV18,TRBJ1-5,16,TGTGCCAGCTCACCAGGGGCAGGGGCGGGGGCAATGCCCCAGCATTTT,CASSPGAGAGAMPQHF
.,TRBD1,TRBV6-5,TRBJ1-4,15,TGTGCCAGCAGCCGCCTGGGACAGAGTAATGAAAAACTGTTTTTT,CASSRLGQSNEKLFF
.,.,TRBV5-1,TRBJ2-3,14,TGCGCCAGCAGCTTGGGGACATACACAGATACGCAGTATTTT,CASSLGTYTDTQYF
.,TRBD1,TRBV27,TRBJ1-4,18,TGTGCCAGCAGTTACAGGACAGGGCGTATGGCAACTAATGAAAAACTGTTTTTT,CASSYRTGRMATNEKLFF
.,.,TRBV3-1/TRBV3-2,TRBJ1-3,15,TGTGCCAGCAGCCAAACAGGGCGCTCTGGAAACACCATATATTTT,CASSQTGRSGNTIYF
.,.,TRBV30,TRBJ1-1,12,TGTGCCGGCGAGGGACAGAACACTGAAGCTTTCTTT,CAGEGQNTEAFF